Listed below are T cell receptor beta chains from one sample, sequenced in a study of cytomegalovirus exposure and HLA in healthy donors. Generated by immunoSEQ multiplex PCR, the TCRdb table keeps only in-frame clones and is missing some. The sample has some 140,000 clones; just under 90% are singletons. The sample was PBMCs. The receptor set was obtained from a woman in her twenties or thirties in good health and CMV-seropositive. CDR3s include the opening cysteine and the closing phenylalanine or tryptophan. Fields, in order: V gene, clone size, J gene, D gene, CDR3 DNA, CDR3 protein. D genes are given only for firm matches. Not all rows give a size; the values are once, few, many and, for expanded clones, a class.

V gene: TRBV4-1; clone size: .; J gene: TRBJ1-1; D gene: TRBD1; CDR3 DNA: TGCGCCAGCAGCCAGAGACAGGGGACGAACACTGAAGCTTTCTTT; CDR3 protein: CASSQRQGTNTEAFF
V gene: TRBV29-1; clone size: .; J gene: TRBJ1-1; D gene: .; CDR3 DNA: TGCAGCGTTGTGACAGACGAAGCTTTCTTT; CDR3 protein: CSVVTDEAFF
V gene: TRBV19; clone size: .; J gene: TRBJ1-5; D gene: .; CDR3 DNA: TGTGCCAGTAGTATTGCTCGCTATAGCAATCAGCCCCAGCATTTT; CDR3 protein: CASSIARYSNQPQHF
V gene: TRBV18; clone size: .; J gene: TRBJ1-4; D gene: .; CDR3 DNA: TGTGCCAGCTCGCAGGGGACTAATGAAAAACTGTTTTTT; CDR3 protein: CASSQGTNEKLFF
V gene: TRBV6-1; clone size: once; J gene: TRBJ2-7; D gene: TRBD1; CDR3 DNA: TGTGCCAGCAGGGCTTCCGGGACAGGGCTCTACGAGCAGTACTTC; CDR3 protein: CASRASGTGLYEQYF
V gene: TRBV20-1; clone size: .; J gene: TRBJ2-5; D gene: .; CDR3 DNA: TGCAGTGACGTTCTACAAGAGACCCAGTACTTC; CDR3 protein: CSDVLQETQYF
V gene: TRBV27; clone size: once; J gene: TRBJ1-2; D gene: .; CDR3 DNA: TGTGCCAGCAGTTTTTCGGGGATTGGGGGCTACACCTTC; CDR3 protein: CASSFSGIGGYTF
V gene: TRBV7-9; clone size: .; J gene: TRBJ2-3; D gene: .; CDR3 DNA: TGTGCCAGCAGCCCTGTAGACTGGTATACGCAGTATTTT; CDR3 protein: CASSPVDWYTQYF
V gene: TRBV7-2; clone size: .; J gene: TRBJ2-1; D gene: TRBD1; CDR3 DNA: TGTGCCAGCAGCTTACAGGGGGCGTCGGTTTACAATGAGCAGTTCTTC; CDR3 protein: CASSLQGASVYNEQFF
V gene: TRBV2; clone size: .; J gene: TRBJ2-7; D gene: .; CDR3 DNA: TGTGCCAGCAGGGACAACCAGTCCTACGAGCAGTACTTC; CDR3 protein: CASRDNQSYEQYF
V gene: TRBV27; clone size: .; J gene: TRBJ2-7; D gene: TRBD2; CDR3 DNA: TGTGCCAGCAGTTTAATGGCTAGCGGACCCTACGAGCAGTACTTC; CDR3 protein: CASSLMASGPYEQYF
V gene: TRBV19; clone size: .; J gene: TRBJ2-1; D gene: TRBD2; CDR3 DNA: TGTGCCAGTAGTAGAATCCCGACTAGCTGGTCCTACAATGAGCAGTTCTTC; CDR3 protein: CASSRIPTSWSYNEQFF
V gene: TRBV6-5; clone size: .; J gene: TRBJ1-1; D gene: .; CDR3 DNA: TGTGCCTGTCGGGGGTACACTGAAGCTTTCTTT; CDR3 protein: CACRGYTEAFF
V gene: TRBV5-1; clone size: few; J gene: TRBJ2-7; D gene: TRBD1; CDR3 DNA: TGCGCCAGCAGCCTGGGACAGACTGTCTACGAGCAGTACTTC; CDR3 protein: CASSLGQTVYEQYF
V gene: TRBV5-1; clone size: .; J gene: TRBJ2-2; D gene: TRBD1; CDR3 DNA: TGCGCCAGCAGCTGGACAGGGCCGAACACCGGGGAGCTGTTTTTT; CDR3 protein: CASSWTGPNTGELFF
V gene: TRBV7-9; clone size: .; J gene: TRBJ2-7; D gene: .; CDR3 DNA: TGTGCCAGCAGCTTGGCAGGGGACTCCTACGAGCAGTACTTC; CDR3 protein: CASSLAGDSYEQYF
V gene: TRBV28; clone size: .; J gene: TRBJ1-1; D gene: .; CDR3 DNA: TGTGCCAGCAGTTCCTACAGGGAAACCTCAAAGCATGCTTTCTTT; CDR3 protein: CASSSYRETSKHAFF
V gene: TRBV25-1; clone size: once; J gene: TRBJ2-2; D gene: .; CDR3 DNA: TGTGCCAGCAGTGCCGGGAACACCGGGGAGCTGTTTTTT; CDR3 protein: CASSAGNTGELFF
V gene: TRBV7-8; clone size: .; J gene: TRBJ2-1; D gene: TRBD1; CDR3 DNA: TGTGCCAGCAGCTTAGCTACCGGGACAGGGGGCTCGAAGGTTTGGTATGAGCAGTTCTTC; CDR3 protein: CASSLATGTGGSKVWYEQFF
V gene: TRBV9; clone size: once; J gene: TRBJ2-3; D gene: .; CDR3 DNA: TGTGCCAGCAGCCCAAGCGACTATACCACAGATACGCAGTATTTT; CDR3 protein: CASSPSDYTTDTQYF
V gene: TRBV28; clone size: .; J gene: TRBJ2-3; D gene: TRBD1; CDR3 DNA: TGTGCCAGCAGTTTTGACAGGGGCGCTTCAGATACGCAGTATTTT; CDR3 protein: CASSFDRGASDTQYF
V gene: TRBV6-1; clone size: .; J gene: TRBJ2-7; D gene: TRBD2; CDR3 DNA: TGTGCCAGCAGTGAACGATACGGGACTAGCGGCGAGCAGTACTTC; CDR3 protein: CASSERYGTSGEQYF
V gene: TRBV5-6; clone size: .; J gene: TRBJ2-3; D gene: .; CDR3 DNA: TGTGCCAGCAGCTCAGGGGTGCAGGGCGCAGATACGCAGTATTTT; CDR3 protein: CASSSGVQGADTQYF
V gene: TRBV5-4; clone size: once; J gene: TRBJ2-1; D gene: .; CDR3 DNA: TGTGCCAGCACCCTCGGGGGTAGCGGACACTACAATGAGCAGTTCTTC; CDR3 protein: CASTLGGSGHYNEQFF
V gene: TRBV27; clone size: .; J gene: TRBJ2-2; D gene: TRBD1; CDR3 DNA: TGTGCCAGCAGTTTATGGGGACAGGGGGGAACCGGGGAGCTGTTTTTT; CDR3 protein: CASSLWGQGGTGELFF
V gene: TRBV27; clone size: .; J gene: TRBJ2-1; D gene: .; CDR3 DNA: TGTGCCAGCAGTTTAAGGCGGTCCAACAATGAGCAGTTCTTC; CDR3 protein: CASSLRRSNNEQFF
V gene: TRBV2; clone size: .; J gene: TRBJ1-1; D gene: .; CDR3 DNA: TGTGCCAGCAGTGTAGGGCAGGGGCGGACCACTGAAGCTTTCTTT; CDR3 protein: CASSVGQGRTTEAFF
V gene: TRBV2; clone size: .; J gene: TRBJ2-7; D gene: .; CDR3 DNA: TGTGCCAGCAGTACCGGGGACATCAACGAGCAGTACTTC; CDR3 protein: CASSTGDINEQYF
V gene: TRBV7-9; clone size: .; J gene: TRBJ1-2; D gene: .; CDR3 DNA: TGTGCCAGCAGCGTCTACGGCGGATACTATGGCTACACCTTC; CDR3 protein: CASSVYGGYYGYTF
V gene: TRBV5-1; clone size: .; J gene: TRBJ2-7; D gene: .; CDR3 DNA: TGCGCCAGCAGCTTCGGCGGTAGCTCCTACGAGCAGTACTTC; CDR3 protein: CASSFGGSSYEQYF
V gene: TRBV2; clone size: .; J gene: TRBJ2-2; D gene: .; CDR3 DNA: TGTGCCAGCAGAGCTACAGGGTTCGGCACCGGGGAGCTGTTTTTT; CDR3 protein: CASRATGFGTGELFF
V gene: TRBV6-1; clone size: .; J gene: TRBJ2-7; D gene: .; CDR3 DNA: TGTGCCAGCAAGACCCCCTTGGGCATCTACGAGCAGTACTTC; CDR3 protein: CASKTPLGIYEQYF
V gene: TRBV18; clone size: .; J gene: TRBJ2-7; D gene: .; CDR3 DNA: TGTGCCAGCTCACCACTGGGCGGACAGCGGGATAAGAACGAGCAGTACTTC; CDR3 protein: CASSPLGGQRDKNEQYF
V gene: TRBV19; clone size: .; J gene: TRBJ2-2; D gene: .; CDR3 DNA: TGTGCCAGTAGTATCTGGACAGAAATCACCGGGGAGCTGTTTTTT; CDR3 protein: CASSIWTEITGELFF
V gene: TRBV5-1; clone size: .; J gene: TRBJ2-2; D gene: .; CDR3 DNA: TGCGCCAGCAGCCAGGACCCAACGGGGGCCGGGGAGCTGTTTTTT; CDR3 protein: CASSQDPTGAGELFF
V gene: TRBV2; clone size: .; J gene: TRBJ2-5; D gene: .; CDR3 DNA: TGTGCCAGCAGCCCAGACAGGCAGGGGCAAGAGACCCAGTACTTC; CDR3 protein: CASSPDRQGQETQYF
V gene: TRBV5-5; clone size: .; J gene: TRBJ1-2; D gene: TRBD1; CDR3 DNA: TGTGCCAGCAGCTGGGGCCAACAGGGGTACTATGGCTACACCTTC; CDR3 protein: CASSWGQQGYYGYTF
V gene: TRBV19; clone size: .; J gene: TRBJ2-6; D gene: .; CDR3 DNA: TGTGCCAGTAGGCAGGGCCATATTTCGCCTGGGGCCAACGTCCTGACTTTC; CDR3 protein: CASRQGHISPGANVLTF
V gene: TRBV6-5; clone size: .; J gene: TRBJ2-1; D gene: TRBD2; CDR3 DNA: TGTGCCAGCAGACTGCGGGGGGGCCCCTACAATGAGCAGTTCTTC; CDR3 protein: CASRLRGGPYNEQFF
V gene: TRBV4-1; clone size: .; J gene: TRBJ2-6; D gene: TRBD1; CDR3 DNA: TGCGCCAGCAGCAAACAGGGGACCGGGGCCAACGTCCTGACTTTC; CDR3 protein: CASSKQGTGANVLTF
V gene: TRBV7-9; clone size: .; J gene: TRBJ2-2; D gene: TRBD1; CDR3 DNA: TGTGCCAGCAGCCCAGGACAGGGGATGTTGGAGCTGTTTTTT; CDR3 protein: CASSPGQGMLELFF
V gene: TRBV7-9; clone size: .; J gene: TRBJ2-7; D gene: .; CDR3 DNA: TGTGCCAGCAGCTTAAAGGGGGGGGCCTCCTACGAGCAGTACTTC; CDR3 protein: CASSLKGGASYEQYF
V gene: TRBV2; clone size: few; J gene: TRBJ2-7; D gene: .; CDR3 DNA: TGTGCCAGCAGTAGCCACGAGCAGTACTTC; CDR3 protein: CASSSHEQYF
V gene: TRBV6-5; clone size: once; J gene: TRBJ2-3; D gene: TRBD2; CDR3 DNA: TGTGCCAGCAGTACCCTAGCGGACGATACGCAGTATTTT; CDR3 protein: CASSTLADDTQYF
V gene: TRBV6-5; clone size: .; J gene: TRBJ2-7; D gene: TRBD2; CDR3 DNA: TGTGCCAGCAGTTACTTTAGCGGGAGAGTGCCCTACGAGCAGTACTTC; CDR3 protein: CASSYFSGRVPYEQYF
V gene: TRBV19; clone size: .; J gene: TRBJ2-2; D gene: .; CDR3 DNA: TGTGCCAGTAGTATACGTCTCTCGGCGGAGGCGAGGACCGGGGAGCTGTTTTTT; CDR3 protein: CASSIRLSAEARTGELFF
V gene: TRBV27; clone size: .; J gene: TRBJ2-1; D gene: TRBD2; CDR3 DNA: TGTGCCAGCAGTTTATGGGCTAGCGGGAGCCGGGCAAATGAGCAGTTCTTC; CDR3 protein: CASSLWASGSRANEQFF
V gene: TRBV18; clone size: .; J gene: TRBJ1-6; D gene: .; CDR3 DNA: TGTGCCAGCTCACCGGGGAGCTCCTATAATTCACCCCTCCACTTT; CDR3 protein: CASSPGSSYNSPLHF
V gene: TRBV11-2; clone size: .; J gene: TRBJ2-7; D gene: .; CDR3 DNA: TGTGCCAGCAGCTTCGGACTTTCCTACGAGCAGTACTTC; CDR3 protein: CASSFGLSYEQYF
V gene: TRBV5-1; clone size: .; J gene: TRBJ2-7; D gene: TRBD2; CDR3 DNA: TGCGCCAGCAGCTCAAGCGGGAGGGCCATCCCCTACGAGCAGTACTTC; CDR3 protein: CASSSSGRAIPYEQYF
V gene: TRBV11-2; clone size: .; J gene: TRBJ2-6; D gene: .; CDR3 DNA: TGTGCCAGCAGCTTGGGGCAGGTTCTCTCTGGGGCCAACGTCCTGACTTTC; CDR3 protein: CASSLGQVLSGANVLTF
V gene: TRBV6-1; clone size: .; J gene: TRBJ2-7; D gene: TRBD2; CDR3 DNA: TGTGCCAGCAGTGAAGCGTTGGGAGGGGCGGCGCAGTACTTC; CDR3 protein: CASSEALGGAAQYF
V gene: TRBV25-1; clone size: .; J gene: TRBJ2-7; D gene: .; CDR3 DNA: TGTGCCAGCACCGGTGAGGGACACCCCTACGAGCAGTACTTC; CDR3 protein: CASTGEGHPYEQYF
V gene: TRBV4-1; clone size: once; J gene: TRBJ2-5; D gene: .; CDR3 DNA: TGCGCCAGCAGCCAACAAGATGGCCTGTCCCGTAAGACCCAGTACTTC; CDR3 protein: CASSQQDGLSRKTQYF